This TCR beta chain was captured by sequencing in a study of shared clonotypes between healthy human individuals. The CDR3 runs 14 residues. Germline V lookup: CDR1 KGHSH, CDR2 LQKENI. Trimming stripped 3 bases from V and 8 bases from J, with 16 bases between. Sequencing used immunoSEQ multiplex PCR; TCRdb keeps in-frame clones, though not all of them. This table holds approximately 1,000,000 clones, around 77% found once. Sequencing was done on a sample of memory CD4+ T cells from PBMCs. Subset indicated: CD45RA-negative fraction. The rearrangement links TRBV18 to TRBJ1-1; the D is unclear. This receptor was identified in a young man in good health. Some clones in this sample may be carry-over from other donors' samples. CDR3 nucleotide sequence: TGTGCCAGCTCACCCTCGGCGGGCAGGAACGAAGCTTTCTTT. Translation: CASSPSAGRNEAFF.